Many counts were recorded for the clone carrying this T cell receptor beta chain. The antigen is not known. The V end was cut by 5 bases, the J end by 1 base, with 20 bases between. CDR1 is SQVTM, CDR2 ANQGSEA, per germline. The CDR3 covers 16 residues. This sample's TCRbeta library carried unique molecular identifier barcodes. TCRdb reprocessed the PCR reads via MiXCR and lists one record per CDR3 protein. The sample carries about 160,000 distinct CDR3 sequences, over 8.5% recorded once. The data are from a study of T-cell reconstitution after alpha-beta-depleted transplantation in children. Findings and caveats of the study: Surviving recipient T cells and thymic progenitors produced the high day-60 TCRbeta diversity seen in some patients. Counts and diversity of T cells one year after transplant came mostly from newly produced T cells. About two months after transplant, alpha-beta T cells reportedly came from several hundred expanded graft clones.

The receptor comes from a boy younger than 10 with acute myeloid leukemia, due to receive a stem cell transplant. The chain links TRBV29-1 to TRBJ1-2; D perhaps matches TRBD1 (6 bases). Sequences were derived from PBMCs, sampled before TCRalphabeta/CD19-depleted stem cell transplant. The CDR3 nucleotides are TGCAGCGTTACGCTGCGGGGGCGAGCTATTAACTATGGCTACACCTTC. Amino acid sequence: CSVTLRGRAINYGYTF.